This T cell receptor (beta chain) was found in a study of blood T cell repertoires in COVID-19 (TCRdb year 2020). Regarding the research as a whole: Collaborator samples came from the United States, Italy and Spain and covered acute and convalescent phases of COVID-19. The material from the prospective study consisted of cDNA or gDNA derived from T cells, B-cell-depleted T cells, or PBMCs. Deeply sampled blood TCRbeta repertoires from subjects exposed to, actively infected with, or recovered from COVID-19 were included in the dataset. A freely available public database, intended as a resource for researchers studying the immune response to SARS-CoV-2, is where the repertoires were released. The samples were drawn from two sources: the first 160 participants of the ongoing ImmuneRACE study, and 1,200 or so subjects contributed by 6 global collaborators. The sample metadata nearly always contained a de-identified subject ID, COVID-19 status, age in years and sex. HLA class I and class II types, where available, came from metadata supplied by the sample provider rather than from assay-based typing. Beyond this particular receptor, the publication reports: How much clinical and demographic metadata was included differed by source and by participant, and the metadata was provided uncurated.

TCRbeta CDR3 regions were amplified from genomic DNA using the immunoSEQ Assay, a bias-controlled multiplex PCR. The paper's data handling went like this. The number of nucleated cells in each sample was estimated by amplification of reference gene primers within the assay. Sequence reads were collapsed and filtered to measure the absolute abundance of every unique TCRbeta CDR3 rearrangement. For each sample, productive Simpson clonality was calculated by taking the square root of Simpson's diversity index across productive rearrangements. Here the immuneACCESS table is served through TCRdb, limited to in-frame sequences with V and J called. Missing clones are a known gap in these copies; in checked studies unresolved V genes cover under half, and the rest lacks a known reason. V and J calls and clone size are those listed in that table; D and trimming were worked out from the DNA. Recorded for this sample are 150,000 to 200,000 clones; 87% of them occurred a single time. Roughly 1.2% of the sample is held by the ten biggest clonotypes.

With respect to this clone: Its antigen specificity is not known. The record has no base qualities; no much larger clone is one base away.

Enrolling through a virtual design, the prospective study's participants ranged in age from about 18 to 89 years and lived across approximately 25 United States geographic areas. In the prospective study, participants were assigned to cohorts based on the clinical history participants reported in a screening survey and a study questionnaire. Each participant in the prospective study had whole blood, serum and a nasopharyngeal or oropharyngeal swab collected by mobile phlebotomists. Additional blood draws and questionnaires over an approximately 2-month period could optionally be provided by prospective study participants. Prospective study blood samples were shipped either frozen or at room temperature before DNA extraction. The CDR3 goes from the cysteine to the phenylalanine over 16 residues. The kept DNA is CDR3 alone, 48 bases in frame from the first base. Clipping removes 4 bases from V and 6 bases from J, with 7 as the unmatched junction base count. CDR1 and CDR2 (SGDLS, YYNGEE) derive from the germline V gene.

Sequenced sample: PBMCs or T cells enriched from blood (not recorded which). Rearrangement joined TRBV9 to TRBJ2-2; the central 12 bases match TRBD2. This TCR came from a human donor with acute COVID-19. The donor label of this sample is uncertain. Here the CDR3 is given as CASSPHLAGGPGELFF. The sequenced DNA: TGTGCCAGCAGCCCTCACCTAGCGGGGGGGCCCGGGGAGCTGTTTTTT.